Listed below are T cell receptor beta chains from one sample, sequenced in a study of blood T cell repertoires in COVID-19. Data came from immunoSEQ multiplex PCR; TCRdb stores just in-frame clones and leaves some out. The top ten clones hold roughly 1.5% of a sample with roughly 200,000 clones, around nine tenths of them seen once. The sequencing input was peripheral blood. These receptors were obtained from a man aged 18 to 35 with active or convalescent COVID-19. Each CDR3 is given with its conserved first and last residue. D genes are given only for firm matches. The listing skips clone size in some rows; elsewhere it reads once, few, many or a size class.

D,J,size,V,DNA,CDR3
TRBD1,TRBJ2-3,-,TRBV28,TGTGCCAGCAGTGGGACCGGGACAGGGGTCGTAAGTAGGGCGGGAGAAAGCACAGATACGCAGTATTTT,CASSGTGTGVVSRAGESTDTQYF
-,TRBJ2-3,-,TRBV28,TGTGCCAGCGACTCGACAGCCGATACGCAGTATTTT,CASDSTADTQYF
-,TRBJ1-1,-,TRBV24-1,TGTGCCACCAGTGATGCCGGGAAGGTGGAAGCTTTCTTT,CATSDAGKVEAFF
-,TRBJ1-4,-,TRBV10-3,TGTGCCATCAGTGAACCGACACGAAATGAAAAACTGTTTTTT,CAISEPTRNEKLFF
TRBD1,TRBJ1-6,-,TRBV27,TGTGCCAGCACCCGGGACAGGAGCTCCTATAATTCACCCCTCCACTTT,CASTRDRSSYNSPLHF
TRBD2,TRBJ2-1,-,TRBV7-9,TGTGCCAGCAGCTTCCGGGAGGGCGGAAATGAGCAGTTCTTC,CASSFREGGNEQFF
TRBD1,TRBJ1-2,-,TRBV3-1/TRBV3-2,TGTGCCAGCAGCCCGAGCGGGACAGGAATTTTATGGGGTGGCTACACCTTC,CASSPSGTGILWGGYTF
-,TRBJ1-1,once,TRBV28,TGTGCCAGCACCCTACGGACAGTCACTGAAGCTTTCTTT,CASTLRTVTEAFF
-,TRBJ1-1,-,TRBV19,TGTGCCAGTAGCGACCAAGGGGGCACTGAAGCTTTCTTT,CASSDQGGTEAFF
-,TRBJ1-2,few,TRBV7-9,TGTGCCAGCAGCTTAGAACAGTTCGGCTACACCTTC,CASSLEQFGYTF
TRBD1,TRBJ2-7,-,TRBV11-2,TGTGCCAGCAGTTCCGGGACAGGGGTCTACGAGCAGTACTTC,CASSSGTGVYEQYF
-,TRBJ2-5,-,TRBV5-1,TGCGCCAGCAGCTTGGGGTTTGCGATCCAAGAGACCCAGTACTTC,CASSLGFAIQETQYF
-,TRBJ1-6,-,TRBV6-5,TGTGCCAGCAGCCAAGGACAGACCTATAATTCACCCCTCCACTTT,CASSQGQTYNSPLHF
-,TRBJ1-1,-,TRBV6-2/TRBV6-3,TGTGCCAGCAGTTACCCCCGGGACTTCACTGAAGCTTTCTTT,CASSYPRDFTEAFF
-,TRBJ2-6,-,TRBV4-1,TGCGCCAGCAGCCAAGACAGTAATGGGGCCAACGTCCTGACTTTC,CASSQDSNGANVLTF
-,TRBJ1-4,-,TRBV28,TGTGCCAGCAGGCAGGTCCCCGAAAAACTGTTTTTT,CASRQVPEKLFF
TRBD2,TRBJ2-1,once,TRBV11-2,TGTGCCAGCGAAAGCGGGAGCGCCTACAATGAGCAGTTCTTC,CASESGSAYNEQFF
-,TRBJ2-7,once,TRBV19,TGTGCCAGTAGTAGGTTGGAGGGGGCAGGCGAGCAGTACTTC,CASSRLEGAGEQYF
-,TRBJ1-5,once,TRBV5-8,TGTGCCAGCAGCCAACCGGGGGTTTGGAGCAATCAGCCCCAGCATTTT,CASSQPGVWSNQPQHF
TRBD1,TRBJ1-2,-,TRBV11-2,TGTGCCAGCACCCCCCTCGTGACAGGGGTCGATGGCTACACCTTC,CASTPLVTGVDGYTF
TRBD1,TRBJ1-5,-,TRBV30,TGTGCCTGGAGGGACCCAGGGGGCGAAGTTCAGCCCCAGCATTTT,CAWRDPGGEVQPQHF
-,TRBJ1-3,few,TRBV6-2/TRBV6-3,TGTGCCAGCAGTTCCGACAGGTCGGGAAACACCATATATTTT,CASSSDRSGNTIYF
TRBD2,TRBJ2-2,few,TRBV6-2/TRBV6-3,TGTGCCAGCAGTTGGGGACTAGGAGTAGTGGGGGAGCTGTTTTTT,CASSWGLGVVGELFF
-,TRBJ2-1,-,TRBV10-3,TGTGCCATCAGTGAGGGGGCAGGGGAGCAGTTCTTC,CAISEGAGEQFF
-,TRBJ2-7,few,TRBV2,TGTGCCAGCAGCGAACTCTACGAGCAGTACTTC,CASSELYEQYF
TRBD1,TRBJ1-4,-,TRBV18,TGTGCCAGCTCACAAAGAGGACAGGACGCGTTTGAAAAACTGTTTTTT,CASSQRGQDAFEKLFF
-,TRBJ2-1,once,TRBV5-1,TGCGCCAGCATTTCAACAGGCGCCTACAATGAGCAGTTCTTC,CASISTGAYNEQFF
TRBD1,TRBJ1-2,-,TRBV28,TGTGCCAGCAGTTTGGAAGGGGGCAAGTATGGCTACACCTTC,CASSLEGGKYGYTF
TRBD1,TRBJ1-2,-,TRBV9,TGTGCCAGCAGCCCTCGACAGGGTCCTAACTATGGCTACACCTTC,CASSPRQGPNYGYTF
-,TRBJ2-5,-,TRBV5-4,TGTGCCAGCAGCCCCGGAGGTGGATACGAGACCCAGTACTTC,CASSPGGGYETQYF
-,TRBJ2-2,few,TRBV7-6,TGTGCCAGCAGCTTAGGCAACTCCCTTTTCACCGGGGAGCTGTTTTTT,CASSLGNSLFTGELFF
TRBD1,TRBJ1-1,-,TRBV24-1,TGTGCCACCAGTGAGGGACAGTACACTGAAGCTTTCTTT,CATSEGQYTEAFF
TRBD1,TRBJ1-5,-,TRBV2,TGTGCCAGCAGTGTAGGGACAGGGTGGGATCAGCCCCAGCATTTT,CASSVGTGWDQPQHF
-,TRBJ2-2,-,TRBV27,TGTGCCACCAGGAGGGAGGTGGTTGGCACCGGGGAGCTGTTTTTT,CATRREVVGTGELFF
TRBD2,TRBJ2-3,-,TRBV19,TGTGCCAGTAGTACCTTAGCGGGAGTAAGAGATACGCAGTATTTT,CASSTLAGVRDTQYF
-,TRBJ1-2,-,TRBV30,TGTGCCTGGAGGAACATGGGGGGGTCGGGCTACACCTTC,CAWRNMGGSGYTF
TRBD1,TRBJ2-3,-,TRBV9,TGTGCCAGCAGCGTACAGGGGGCAGAAACAGATACGCAGTATTTT,CASSVQGAETDTQYF
TRBD1,TRBJ2-6,-,TRBV5-1,TGCGCCAGCAGCCCCGGGACAGGGTCCCTCTCTGGGGCCAACGTCCTGACTTTC,CASSPGTGSLSGANVLTF
-,TRBJ2-1,-,TRBV12-2,TGTGCAAGTCGCGCAACGACCCTAGCGGGAGGGCCGGGTGAGCAGTTCTTC,CASRATTLAGGPGEQFF
TRBD2,TRBJ2-7,-,TRBV27,TGTGCCAGCAGTGTGACCCTAGCGGGAGTTTACGAGCAGTACTTC,CASSVTLAGVYEQYF
TRBD2,TRBJ2-1,few,TRBV6-2/TRBV6-3,TGTGCCAGCAGTTTGGGTGGGACTAGCGGGTACAATGAGCAGTTCTTC,CASSLGGTSGYNEQFF
TRBD2,TRBJ2-7,few,TRBV2,TGTGCCAGCAGTGAACGACTAGCGGGAGGTTACGAGCAGTACTTC,CASSERLAGGYEQYF
TRBD2,TRBJ2-1,-,TRBV28,TGTGCCAGCAGTTTAGGACTAGCGGAACAGTTCTTC,CASSLGLAEQFF
TRBD1,TRBJ1-5,-,TRBV24-1,TGTGCCACCAGTGATCACAGGACAGGGGACAATCAGCCCCAGCATTTT,CATSDHRTGDNQPQHF
TRBD2,TRBJ2-1,-,TRBV5-1,TGCGCCAGCAGCGCAATCCTAGCGGGAGTTAATGAGCAGTTCTTC,CASSAILAGVNEQFF
-,TRBJ1-3,few,TRBV5-4,TGTGCCAGCAGCTTGGCAGGGGCCGGAAACACCATATATTTT,CASSLAGAGNTIYF
-,TRBJ1-2,-,TRBV12-2,TGTGCAAGTCGCTTAGCGCGATTCCACCCCACTTGTTTCTTCAGGGCTGGGGATGGCTACACCTTC,CASRLARFHPTCFFRAGDGYTF